This T cell receptor beta chain was sequenced for a study of chemoradiotherapy in HPV16-positive cancers. In the study overall: Functional T-cell assays on a couple of HPV16-positive patients' cells defined candidate HPV-specific clones and common TCR motifs. Study-wide findings and caveats: Only a couple of HPV16-positive patients supplied the functional HPV-specificity definition. Candidate HPV-specific clones and E7-related TCR motifs grew in tumor during treatment.

The CDR3 has 15 residues. Germline values: CDR1 SGHTA, CDR2 FQGNSA. J was trimmed by 7 bases and V by 1 base; bases with no gene match: 3. Points on this clone: Its specificity is not known.

Libraries were prepared by immunoSEQ multiplex PCR; TCRdb keeps only in-frame clonotypes and omits some of them. The sample shows tens of thousands of clones, roughly nine tenths of them seen only once. Over chemoradiotherapy, repertoires were sampled more than once. The clonotype originates from a human donor with HPV-associated anogenital cancer. The J gene is TRBJ2-3, the V gene TRBV7-2; 12 nucleotides agree with TRBD1. The source material was blood, sampled from a patient who underwent chemoradiotherapy. This CDR3 is CASSLGGQGANTQYF. CDR3 nucleotides: TGTGCCAGCAGCTTAGGGGGACAGGGGGCGAATACGCAGTATTTT.